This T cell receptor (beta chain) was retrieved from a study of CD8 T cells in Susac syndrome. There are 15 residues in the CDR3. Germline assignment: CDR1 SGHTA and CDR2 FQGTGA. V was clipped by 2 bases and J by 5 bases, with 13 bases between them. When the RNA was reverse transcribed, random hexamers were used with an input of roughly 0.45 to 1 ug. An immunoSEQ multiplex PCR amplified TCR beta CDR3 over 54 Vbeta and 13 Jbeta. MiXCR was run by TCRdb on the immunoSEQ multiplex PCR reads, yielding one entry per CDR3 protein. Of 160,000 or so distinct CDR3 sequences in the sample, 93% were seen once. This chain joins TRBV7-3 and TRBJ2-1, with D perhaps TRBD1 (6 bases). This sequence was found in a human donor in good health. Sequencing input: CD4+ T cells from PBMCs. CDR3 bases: TGTGCCAGCAGCTTAGGGGGCTGGACTGACAATGAGCAGTTCTTC. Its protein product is CASSLGGWTDNEQFF.